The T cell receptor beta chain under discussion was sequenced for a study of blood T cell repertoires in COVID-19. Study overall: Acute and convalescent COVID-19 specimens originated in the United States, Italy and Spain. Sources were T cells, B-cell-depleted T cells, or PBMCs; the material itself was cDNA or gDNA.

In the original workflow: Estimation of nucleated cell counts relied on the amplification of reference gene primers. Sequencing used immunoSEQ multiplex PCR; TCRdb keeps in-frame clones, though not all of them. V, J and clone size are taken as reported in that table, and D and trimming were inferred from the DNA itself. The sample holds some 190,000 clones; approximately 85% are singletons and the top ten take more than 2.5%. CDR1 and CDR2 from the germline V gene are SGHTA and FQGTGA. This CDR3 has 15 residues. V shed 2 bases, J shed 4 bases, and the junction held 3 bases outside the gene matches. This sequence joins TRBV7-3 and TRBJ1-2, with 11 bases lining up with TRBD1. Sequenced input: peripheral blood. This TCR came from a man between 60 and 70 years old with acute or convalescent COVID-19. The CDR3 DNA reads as TGTGCCAGCAGCTTAGACGGGACAGGGGGCTATGGCTACACCTTC. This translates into CASSLDGTGGYGYTF. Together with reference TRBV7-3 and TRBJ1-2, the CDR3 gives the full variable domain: GAGVSQTPSNKVTEKGKYVELRCDPISGHTALYWYRQSLGQGPEFLIYFQGTGAADDSGLPNDRFFAVRPEGSVSTLKIQRTERGDSAVYLCASSLDGTGGYGYTFGSGTRLTVV.